This is a list of T cell receptor beta chains from one sample in a study of tumor-infiltrating lymphocytes in primary liver carcinoma. TCRdb used MiXCR to reprocess the multiplex PCR reads, holding one entry per CDR3 protein. The profile covers 20,000 to 25,000 distinct CDR3 sequences, with approximately 80% appearing a single time and roughly a third taken by the ten largest. Sequenced material: liver tumor tissue from sampling region 5. The receptors shown here come from a woman aged 25 to 45 with primary liver carcinoma and hepatitis B virus infection. Both conserved end residues are part of each CDR3. Only part of the rows carry a size: once, few, many, or a class if the clone is expanded.

V: TRBV13; size: -; J: TRBJ2-1; CDR3: CASREGNGNEQSF
V: TRBV11-2; size: -; J: TRBJ2-1; CDR3: CASRDTSGRAGNEQLF
V: TRBV11-2; size: -; J: TRBJ2-2; CDR3: CARNPDLQLNTGELFF
V: TRBV4-1; size: -; J: TRBJ2-3; CDR3: CASSQLGVVAEDSDTQYF
V: TRBV7-2; size: -; J: TRBJ1-2; CDR3: CASSLRDTLYGYTF
V: TRBV10-3; size: -; J: TRBJ2-1; CDR3: CGISESVAGTYNEQFF
V: TRBV7-9; size: -; J: TRBJ2-3; CDR3: CASSLLPAGATYTQYF
V: TRBV11-1; size: few; J: TRBJ1-1; CDR3: CASSFRLNTEAFF
V: TRBV7-9; size: -; J: TRBJ2-7; CDR3: CTSSQTTGFKTYEQYF
V: TRBV12-3/TRBV12-4; size: -; J: TRBJ2-3; CDR3: CASSLRTWTSPGVVMDTQYF
V: TRBV11-1; size: -; J: TRBJ2-6; CDR3: CASSPSRVNVLTF
V: TRBV11-2; size: many; J: TRBJ2-5; CDR3: CASSLGTAQETQYF
V: TRBV7-8; size: -; J: TRBJ1-2; CDR3: CASSLRGGYGYTF
V: TRBV30; size: -; J: TRBJ2-1; CDR3: CAWSTGRAAGGQFF